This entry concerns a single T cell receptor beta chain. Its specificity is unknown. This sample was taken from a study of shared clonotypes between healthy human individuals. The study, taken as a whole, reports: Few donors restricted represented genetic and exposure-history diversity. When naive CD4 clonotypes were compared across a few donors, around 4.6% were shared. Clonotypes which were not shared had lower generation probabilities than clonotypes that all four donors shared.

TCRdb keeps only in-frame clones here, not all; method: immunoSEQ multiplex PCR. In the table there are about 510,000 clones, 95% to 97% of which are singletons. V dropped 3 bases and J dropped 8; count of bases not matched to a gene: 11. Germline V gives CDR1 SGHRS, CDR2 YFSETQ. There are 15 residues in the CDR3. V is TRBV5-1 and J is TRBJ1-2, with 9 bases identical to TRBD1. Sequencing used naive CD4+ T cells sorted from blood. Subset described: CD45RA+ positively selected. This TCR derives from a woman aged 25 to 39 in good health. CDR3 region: CASSSRTGVGQGYTF. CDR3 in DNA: TGCGCCAGCAGCTCACGGACAGGGGTCGGTCAAGGCTACACCTTC.